A selection of T cell receptor beta chains follows, all from one sample in a study of response to subunit inactivated influenza vaccine. MiXCR, run by TCRdb on the RT-PCR reads, gives a single entry per CDR3 protein. Here the sample spans fewer than 400,000 distinct CDR3 sequences, 21% being singletons. Material: PBMCs from blood, obtained less than 22 months after vaccination. The receptor source for this set is a man aged 45 to 70 who received an inactivated influenza vaccine. CDR3s include the opening cysteine and the closing phenylalanine or tryptophan. Each record gives: V gene, D gene, CDR3 protein. A D gene is named only where the DNA matches it firmly.

TRBV20-1	TRBD2	CSARDVMTSIFTDTQYF
TRBV12-3/TRBV12-4	-	CASSVQGGNSPLHF
TRBV29-1	TRBD2	CSVEGRLAGGREQYF
TRBV5-1	-	CASSSGSGGVKNIQYF
TRBV11-1	-	CASSFGIVMNTEAFF
TRBV12-3/TRBV12-4	-	CASSFGPGTEAFF
TRBV6-1	-	CASSRQTTNYGYTF
TRBV10-3	-	CAIRKEEGANYGYTF
TRBV29-1	-	CSVEKGSPYEQYF
TRBV7-2	-	CASSVDLGTQYF
TRBV20-1	-	CSARGGPSYEQYF
TRBV20-1	TRBD1	CSARIVTGESEQYF
TRBV5-1	-	CASSLALGTEAFF
TRBV9	-	CASSAEMGRNYGYTF
TRBV20-1	-	CSARAGGKTQYF
TRBV14	-	CASSQGAPRRTQYF
TRBV19	-	CASTEWGPLAEQFF
TRBV4-2	-	CASSQDGQSPYEQYF
TRBV29-1	TRBD1	CRAARGNEQFF
TRBV5-1	-	CASRGGVNTEALF
TRBV4-1	-	CASSNLWTDNNYGYTF
TRBV20-1	-	CSARGAGGFSYEQYF
TRBV13	-	CASSPMNSGANVLTF
TRBV20-1	TRBD1	CSASQVGTGYTMRQFF
TRBV7-9	-	CASSWDGYNEQFF
TRBV20-1	-	CSASNRDTKTQYF
TRBV6-1	TRBD1	CASRGTGPYGEQYF
TRBV7-9	-	CASTRSEDAYGYTF
TRBV5-1	-	CASSLLVNTEAFF
TRBV21-1	-	CASRGSSGYNEQFF
TRBV4-1	-	CASSQVGLGFARLGQETQYF
TRBV3-1	-	CASSQHGGRQPQHF
TRBV5-4	TRBD1	CASSSKTGENTIYF
TRBV29-1	TRBD1	CSVEKRWAGGNTEAFF
TRBV6-4	-	CASSRFMNTEAFF